This T cell receptor (beta chain) originates from a study of graft-versus-host responses after intestinal transplantation (dated by TCRdb to 2020 to 2023). Notes on the research overall: The transplants that recipients received were multivisceral, liver-intestinal, or isolated intestinal. Every recipient was given anti-thymocyte globulin induction, then maintenance tacrolimus and steroids for around three years. After intestinal transplantation, graft-versus-host and host-versus-graft alloreactive T cell clones in the graft, circulation and bone marrow were tracked using bulk TCR-beta CDR3 sequencing. Alloreactive clones were identified by sequencing pre-transplant mixed lymphocyte reaction products and comparing them with unstimulated pre-transplant donor and recipient T cells. Of the roughly 23 intestinal transplant recipients enrolled in the cohort, one of whom was a retransplant, a few patients without pretransplant specimens were excluded. Donor T cell macrochimerism was defined as a peak of at least 4% donor T cells among recipient peripheral blood mononuclear cells. Rather than being sequenced by the commercial service, samples from a few later patients were sequenced in-house on an Illumina MiSeq and processed with MiXCR. Overall results and qualifications from the work: Early after transplant, peak levels of circulating GvH clones were found to be associated with declines in HvG clones. GvH clones turned up in recipient bone marrow, with some appearing earlier in ileal mucosa or blood, a pattern consistent with an intestinal mucosal origin. Conclusions were limited by the relatively low number and heterogeneity of intestinal transplant patients. In patients with donor T cell macrochimerism, the allografts had high GvH to HvG T cell clonal ratios.

The time point label, read with the paper, signifies: cells obtained before transplantation from donor or recipient. CD3+CD4+ and CD3+CD8+ populations were FACS-sorted from unstimulated pre-transplant donor and recipient cells taken from spleen or lymph nodes. Concerning this clone: Its antigen is unknown. Base qualities were left out, and no much larger clone turns up one base away.

The germline V gene yields MGHRA for CDR1 and YSYEKL for CDR2. At the junction V is shortened by 3 bases and J by 2 bases, with 14 bases in between. From cysteine to phenylalanine, the CDR3 is 15 amino acids long. Only the CDR3 DNA is retained, 45 bases long and in frame from the first base. Library creation used the immunoSEQ multiplex PCR assay. For most patients, genomic DNA was isolated using the Qiagen DNeasy Blood and Tissue Kit and was shipped frozen to Adaptive Biotechnologies for TCR sequencing. High-throughput TCR-beta CDR3 sequencing of genomic DNA from most patients was performed by Adaptive Biotechnologies. The paper's data handling went like this. TCR sequencing data for 18 patients were retrieved from Adaptive's ImmunoSEQ software; a few other patients were processed with MiXCR and VDJtools. To correct CD4 versus CD8 sorting errors, sequences present in both subsets at a frequency ratio below 5:1 were removed. Because the origin of CDR3 nucleotide sequences shared between donor and recipient could not be assigned, those sequences were removed. To be classed as alloreactive, a clone needed at least 2-fold expansion over unstimulated cells and a minimum CFSE-low frequency of 0.002% (template counts) or 0.001% (read counts). Mappable clones were those detected in sequenced pre-transplant spleen, lymph node, or MLR CFSE-low populations of the donor or recipient. The cumulative frequency of alloreactive clones was calculated as a percentage of all sequences, weighted by copy number. TCRdb limited this immuneACCESS table to in-frame rearrangements with V and J called. A share of clones is missing; checked studies link under half to unresolved V genes, and the rest is unexplained. Clone size and V and J calls were adopted from that table, with D and trimming inferred from the DNA. The sample table shows some 95,000 clones, and roughly nine tenths are seen once. The leading ten clones occupy nearly 0.5% of the sample.

This chain is built from TRBV4-1 and TRBJ2-7, with a weak D call of TRBD2 (6 bases match). This sequence was found in a human donor who received an intestinal transplant. The specimen comprised unstimulated CD8+ T cells sorted from spleen or lymph node cells, sampled before intestinal transplant. For the CDR3, the sequence is CASSQRNGGPYEQYF. The bases are TGCGCCAGCAGCCAGCGGAACGGGGGTCCCTACGAGCAGTACTTC.